What follows are 19 T cell receptor beta chains derived from one specimen sequenced in a study of lymphopenia after photon versus proton radiotherapy. Clones were sequenced by immunoSEQ multiplex PCR, and TCRdb holds only the in-frame ones, with some missing. The repertoire holds around 25,000 clones, more than 75% seen once, with under 25% in the top ten. The source material was peripheral blood, sampled from a patient treated with photon-based radiotherapy. Source of these receptors: a man between 35 and 55 years old with gastric cancer.

This clone has only one observation. V usage is TRBV9 and J usage is TRBJ1-2, with D unclear. The germline V gene has CDR1 SGDLS and CDR2 YYNGEE. This CDR3 has 14 amino acids. Trimming shortened V by 2 bases and J by 8 bases, and 16 bases separated the two germline ends. The CDR3: CASSVGRPDEGYTF. In DNA, the CDR3 is TGTGCCAGCAGCGTGGGAAGACCCGATGAAGGCTACACCTTC.

The CDR3 here is CASSARDSSNSPLHF. DNA of the CDR3: TGTGCCAGTAGTGCCCGGGACAGCAGTAATTCACCCCTCCACTTT. The chain uses TRBV19 and TRBJ1-6; TRBD1 aligns across 7 bases. CDR1 and CDR2 (germline): LNHDA, SQIVND (reference sequence). V trimming: 5 bases; J trimming: 6 bases; junction bases outside the gene matches: 7. CDR3 length: 15 amino acids.

The V gene is TRBV9, the J gene TRBJ1-3; no firm D call. Trimming shortened V by 0 bases and J by 0 bases, and 4 bases separated the two germline ends. This CDR3 has 14 residues. Germline V CDR1 and CDR2: SGDLS, YYNGEE. CDR3 loop: CASSVESSGNTIYF. CDR3 coding DNA: TGTGCCAGCAGCGTAGAGAGCTCTGGAAACACCATATATTTT. Filled out from reference TRBV9 and TRBJ1-3, the complete variable domain reads DSGVTQTPKHLITATGQRVTLRCSPRSGDLSVYWYQQSLDQGLQFLIQYYNGEERAKGNILERFSAQQFPDLHSELNLSSLELGDSALYFCASSVESSGNTIYFGEGSWLTVV.

The V gene is TRBV7-2, the J gene TRBJ1-5; no firm D call. The CDR3 covers 14 residues. The germline gives CDR1 SGHTA, CDR2 FQGNSA. V lost 2 bases, J lost 5 bases, and 10 bases lay in between. The CDR3 DNA reads as TGTGCCAGCAGCTTATTCGGAGAGCATCAGCCCCAGCATTTT. This translates into CASSLFGEHQPQHF.

J is TRBJ1-2 and V is TRBV2; the D is unclear. Germline V gives CDR1 SNHLY, CDR2 FYNNEI. Trimming removed 1 base at V and 14 bases at J, with 2 bases between. This CDR3 has 8 residues. The CDR3 sequence is CASSEGTF. The CDR3 DNA sequence: TGTGCCAGCAGTGAAGGGACCTTC.

The chain carries TRBV7-7 and TRBJ2-5; 13 nucleotides match TRBD2. V shed 3 bases and J 3 bases; nucleotides not matched to a gene: 1. CDR1 is SSHAT and CDR2 is FNYEAQ in the germline V gene (reference sequence). This CDR3 comprises 15 residues. CDR3 protein: CASSLGLAGKETQYF. In DNA form, the CDR3 reads TGTGCCAGCAGCTTGGGACTAGCGGGGAAAGAGACCCAGTACTTC.

The rearrangement uses TRBV2 and TRBJ2-5; TRBD1 aligns across 10 bases. The CDR3 is 13 residues long. Germline assignment: CDR1 SNHLY and CDR2 FYNNEI. The junction had 7 bases not matched to a gene; V was cut back by 6 bases and J by 9 bases. This chain's CDR3 is CASRPGQGGAQYF. CDR3 bases: TGTGCCAGCAGACCCGGACAGGGGGGAGCCCAGTACTTC.

V gene TRBV5-1 combines with J gene TRBJ1-2, with D hard to call. Germline CDR1 SGHRS, CDR2 YFSETQ. The CDR3 length is 14 residues. Trimming shortened V by 2 bases and J by 6 bases, and 14 bases separated the two germline ends. CDR3 sequence (DNA): TGCGCCAGCAGCTTCATTCAGGTCGAGGATGGCTACACCTTC. It yields the protein CASSFIQVEDGYTF.

The chain couples TRBV7-2 to TRBJ2-1; D call uncertain. The CDR3 sequence is 15 residues long. Trimming stripped 1 base from V and 4 bases from J, with 11 bases between. Germline lookup yields CDR1 SGHTA and CDR2 FQGNSA. This chain's CDR3 is CASSLVPHLYNEQFF. The CDR3 DNA reads TGTGCCAGCAGCTTAGTCCCCCATCTATACAATGAGCAGTTCTTC.

The gene calls are TRBV19 and TRBJ2-3, with 12 nucleotides matching TRBD1. The germline gives CDR1 LNHDA, CDR2 SQIVND (reference sequence). Losses at the gene ends were 4 bases for V and 11 bases for J; bases not matched to a gene: 4. CDR3 length: 13 residues. CDR3 sequence: CASSKGQGAGQYF. The CDR3 DNA reads as TGTGCCAGTAGTAAGGGACAGGGGGCTGGGCAGTATTTT.

V gene TRBV27 combines with J gene TRBJ1-2, with a weak D call TRBD1 (6 bases). With 5 bases removed from V and 0 bases from J, the gap between germline ends came to 19 bases. The CDR3 has 17 residues. Germline CDR1 is MNHEY and CDR2 is SMNVEV (reference sequence). DNA of the CDR3: TGTGCCAGCAGTAGTACAGGGTTTACTCTTCCTAACTATGGCTACACCTTC. It is translated as CASSSTGFTLPNYGYTF.

This sequence joins TRBV28 and TRBJ1-1, with 10 positions matching TRBD1. The CDR3 has 15 amino acids. Trimming at V came to 6 bases and at J to 3 bases, leaving 7 bases not matched to a gene. The germline gives CDR1 MDHEN, CDR2 SYDVKM. CDR3 protein: CASRSPGQGYTEAFF. The CDR3, as DNA: TGTGCCAGCAGGTCGCCGGGACAGGGGTACACTGAAGCTTTCTTT.

V is TRBV6-5 and J is TRBJ2-7; tentative D call: TRBD2 (5 bases). Between the trimmed V and J ends, which lost 0 bases and 2 bases, there was a span of 11 bases. Germline values: CDR1 MNHEY, CDR2 SVGAGI. The CDR3 totals 15 residues. The CDR3 loop is CASSYSRADPYEQYF. CDR3 in DNA: TGTGCCAGCAGTTACTCGAGGGCGGACCCCTACGAGCAGTACTTC.

The gene calls are TRBV30 and TRBJ1-1, with unresolved D. The CDR3 has 13 residues. Germline V gene data show CDR1 as GTSNPN and CDR2 as SVGIG (reference sequence). Trimming stripped 0 bases from V and 0 bases from J, with 5 bases between. The CDR3 sequence: CAWSVRVNTEAFF. CDR3 coding DNA: TGTGCCTGGAGTGTACGAGTGAACACTGAAGCTTTCTTT.

This chain joins TRBV7-2 and TRBJ2-1; D perhaps matches TRBD2 (5 bases). Trimming removed 4 bases from V and 4 bases from J, with 14 bases in between. The germline V gene has CDR1 SGHTA and CDR2 FQGNSA. This CDR3 contains 15 residues. This CDR3 reads CASSSTNEPYNEQFF. For the CDR3, the DNA is TGTGCCAGCAGCTCGACTAATGAACCTTACAATGAGCAGTTCTTC. The whole variable domain, filled in from reference TRBV7-2 and TRBJ2-1, reads GAGVSQSPSNKVTEKGKDVELRCDPISGHTALYWYRQSLGQGLEFLIYFQGNSAPDKSGLPSDRFSAERTGGSVSTLTIQRTQQEDSAVYLCASSSTNEPYNEQFFGPGTRLTVL.

Here the CDR3 DNA reads TGTGCCAGCAGTGATGACAGCGGTAACTACGAGCAGTACTTC. Residues: CASSDDSGNYEQYF. The rearrangement links TRBV2 to TRBJ2-7, with D perhaps TRBD1 or TRBD2 (5 bases each). The germline V gene has CDR1 SNHLY and CDR2 FYNNEI. CDR3 length: 14 residues. V was trimmed by 3 bases and J by 3 bases, leaving 12 bases between them.

This rearrangement joins TRBV7-9 to TRBJ2-3, with no clear D. Trimming shortened V by 0 bases and J by 6 bases, and 19 bases separated the two germline ends. The germline V gene has CDR1 SEHNR and CDR2 FQNEAQ (reference sequence). The length of the CDR3 is 17 residues. The CDR3 sequence is CASSLASEVGPADTQYF. CDR3 DNA: TGTGCCAGCAGCTTAGCTTCCGAGGTTGGACCCGCCGATACGCAGTATTTT.

This chain joins TRBV7-3 and TRBJ2-5; D might be TRBD1 (5 bases). Germline V gene lookup returns CDR1 SGHTA and CDR2 FQGTGA. This CDR3 region has 13 residues. V was clipped by 3 bases and J by 3 bases, with 8 bases between them. CDR3 residues: CASSLGPKETQYF. The CDR3 bases are TGTGCCAGCAGCTTGGGGCCGAAAGAGACCCAGTACTTC.

The chain recombines TRBV9 with TRBJ2-3, with 7 bases identical to TRBD2. V was clipped by 0 bases and J by 0 bases; unmatched bases: 25. CDR3 size: 23 residues. Germline CDR1 and CDR2: SGDLS and YYNGEE. CDR3 protein: CASSVGTLVPSGVLLPSTDTQYF. CDR3 DNA sequence: TGTGCCAGCAGCGTAGGAACCCTCGTGCCAAGCGGGGTCCTCCTTCCTAGCACAGATACGCAGTATTTT.